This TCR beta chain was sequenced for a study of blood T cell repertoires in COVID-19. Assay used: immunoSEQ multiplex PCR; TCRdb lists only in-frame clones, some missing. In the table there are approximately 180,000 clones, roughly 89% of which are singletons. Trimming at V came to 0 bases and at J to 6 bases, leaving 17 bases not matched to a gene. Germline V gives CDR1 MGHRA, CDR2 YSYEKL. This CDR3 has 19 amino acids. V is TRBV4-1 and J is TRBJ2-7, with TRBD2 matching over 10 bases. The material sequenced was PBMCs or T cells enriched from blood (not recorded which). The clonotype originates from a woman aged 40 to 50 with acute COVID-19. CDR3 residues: CASSQEVMRGLVAGGEQYF. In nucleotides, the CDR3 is TGCGCCAGCAGCCAAGAGGTGATGAGGGGGCTCGTAGCGGGAGGCGAGCAGTACTTC.